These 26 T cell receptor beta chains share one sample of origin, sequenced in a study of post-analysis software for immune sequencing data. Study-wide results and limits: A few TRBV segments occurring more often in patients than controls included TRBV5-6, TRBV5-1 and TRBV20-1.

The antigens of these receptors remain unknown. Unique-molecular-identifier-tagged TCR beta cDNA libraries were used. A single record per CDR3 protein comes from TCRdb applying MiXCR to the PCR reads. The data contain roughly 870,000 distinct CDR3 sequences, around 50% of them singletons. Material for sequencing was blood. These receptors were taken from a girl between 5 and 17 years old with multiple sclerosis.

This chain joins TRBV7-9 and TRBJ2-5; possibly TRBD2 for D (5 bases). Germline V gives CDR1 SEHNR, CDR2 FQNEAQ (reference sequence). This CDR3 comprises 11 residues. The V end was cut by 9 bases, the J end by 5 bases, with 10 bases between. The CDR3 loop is CASTRGETQYF. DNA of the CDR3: TGTGCCAGTACTCGCGGGGAGACCCAGTACTTC. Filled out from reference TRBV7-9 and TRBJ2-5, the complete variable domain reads DTGVSQNPRHKITKRGQNVTFRCDPISEHNRLYWYRQTLGQGPEFLTYFQNEAQLEKSRLLSDRFSAERPKGSFSTLEIQRTEQGDSAMYLCASTRGETQYFGPGTRLLVL.

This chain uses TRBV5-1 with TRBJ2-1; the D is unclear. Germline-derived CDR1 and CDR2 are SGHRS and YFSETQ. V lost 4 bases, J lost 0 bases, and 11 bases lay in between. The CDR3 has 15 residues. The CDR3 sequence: CASSRTFLSYNEQFF. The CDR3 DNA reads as TGCGCCAGCAGCCGGACCTTCCTCTCCTACAATGAGCAGTTCTTC.

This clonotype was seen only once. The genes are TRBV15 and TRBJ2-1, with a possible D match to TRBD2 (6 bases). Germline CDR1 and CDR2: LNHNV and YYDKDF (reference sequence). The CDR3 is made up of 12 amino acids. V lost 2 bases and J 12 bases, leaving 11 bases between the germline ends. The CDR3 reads CATSRPRDLQFF. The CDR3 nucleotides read TGTGCCACCAGCAGACCCAGGGACTTGCAGTTCTTC.

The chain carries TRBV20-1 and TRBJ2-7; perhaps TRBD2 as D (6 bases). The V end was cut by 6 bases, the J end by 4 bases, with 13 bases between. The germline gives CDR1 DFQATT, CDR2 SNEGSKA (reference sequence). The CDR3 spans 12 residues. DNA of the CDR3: TGCAGTGCCGCGGGAAAAGGGTACGAGCAGTACTTC. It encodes CSAAGKGYEQYF.

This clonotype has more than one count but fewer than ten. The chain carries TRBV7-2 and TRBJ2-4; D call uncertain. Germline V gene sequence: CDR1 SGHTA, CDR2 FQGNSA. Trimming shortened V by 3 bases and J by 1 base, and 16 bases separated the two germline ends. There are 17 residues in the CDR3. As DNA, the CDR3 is TGTGCCAGCAGCTTGCATACTGGGATCGGGGCCAAAAACATTCAGTACTTC. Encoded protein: CASSLHTGIGAKNIQYF.

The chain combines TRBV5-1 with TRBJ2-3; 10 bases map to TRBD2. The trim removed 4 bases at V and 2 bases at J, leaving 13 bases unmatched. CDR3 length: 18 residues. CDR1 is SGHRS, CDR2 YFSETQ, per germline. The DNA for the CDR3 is TGCGCCAGCAGCCCGGGGCTAGCGGGAGCGGCGAACACAGATACGCAGTATTTT. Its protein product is CASSPGLAGAANTDTQYF.

The CDR3 DNA follows: TGTGCCAGCAGTGAAGTTTTAATTCGGAGTGGGGCGGAGACCCAGTACTTC. This gives the protein CASSEVLIRSGAETQYF. This chain connects TRBV2 to TRBJ2-5; maybe TRBD1 (5 bases). The CDR3 covers 17 residues. Trimming took 1 base from V and 5 from J, leaving 20 bases between them. Germline-derived CDR1 and CDR2 are SNHLY and FYNNEI.

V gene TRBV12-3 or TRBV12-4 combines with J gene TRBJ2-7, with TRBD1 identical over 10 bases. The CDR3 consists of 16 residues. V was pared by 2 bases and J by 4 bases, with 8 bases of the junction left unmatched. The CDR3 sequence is CASSLRLTGGLYEQYF. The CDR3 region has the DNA TGTGCCAGCAGTTTAAGGTTGACAGGGGGCTTGTACGAGCAGTACTTC.

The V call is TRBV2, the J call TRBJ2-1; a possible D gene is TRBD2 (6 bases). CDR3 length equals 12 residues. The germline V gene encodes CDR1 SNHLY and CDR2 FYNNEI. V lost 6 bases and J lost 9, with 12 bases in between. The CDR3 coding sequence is TGTGCCAGCAGCGGACTGGGGGGTGAGCAGTTCTTC. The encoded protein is CASSGLGGEQFF.

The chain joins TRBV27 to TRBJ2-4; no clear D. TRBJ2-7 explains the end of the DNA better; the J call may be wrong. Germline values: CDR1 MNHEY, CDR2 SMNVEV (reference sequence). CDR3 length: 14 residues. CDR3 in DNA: TGTGCCAGCAGTGGCCGCTCCTCCCCCTACGAGCAGTACTTC. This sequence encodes CASSGRSSPYEQYF.

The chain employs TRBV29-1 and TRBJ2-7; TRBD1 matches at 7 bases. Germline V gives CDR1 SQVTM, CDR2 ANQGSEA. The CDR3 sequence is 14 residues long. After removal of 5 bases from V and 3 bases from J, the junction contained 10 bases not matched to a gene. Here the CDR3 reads CSVMRDSVNYEQYF. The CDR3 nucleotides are TGCAGCGTTATGAGGGACAGCGTAAACTACGAGCAGTACTTC.

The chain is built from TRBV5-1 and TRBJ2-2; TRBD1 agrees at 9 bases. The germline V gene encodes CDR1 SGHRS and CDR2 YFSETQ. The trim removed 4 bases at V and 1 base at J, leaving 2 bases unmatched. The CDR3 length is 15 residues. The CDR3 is CASSKGQGNTGELFF. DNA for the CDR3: TGCGCCAGCAGCAAGGGACAGGGGAACACCGGGGAGCTGTTTTTT. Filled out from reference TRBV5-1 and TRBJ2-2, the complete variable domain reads KAGVTQTPRYLIKTRGQQVTLSCSPISGHRSVSWYQQTPGQGLQFLFEYFSETQRNKGNFPGRFSGRQFSNSRSEMNVSTLELGDSALYLCASSKGQGNTGELFFGEGSRLTVL.

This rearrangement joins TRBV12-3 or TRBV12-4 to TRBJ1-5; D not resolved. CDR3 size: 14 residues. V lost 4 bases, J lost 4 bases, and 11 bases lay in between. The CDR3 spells CASSSFRENQPQHF. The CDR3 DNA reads TGTGCCAGCAGTTCTTTCCGGGAAAATCAGCCCCAGCATTTT.

CDR3 sequence reads: CASSLWGGEQYF. The CDR3, as DNA: TGTGCCAGCAGCTTATGGGGTGGCGAGCAGTACTTC. The rearrangement uses TRBV12-3 or TRBV12-4 and TRBJ2-4, with no clear D. The J call may not be correct, given that the DNA end is closer to TRBJ2-7. The CDR3 has 12 amino acids.

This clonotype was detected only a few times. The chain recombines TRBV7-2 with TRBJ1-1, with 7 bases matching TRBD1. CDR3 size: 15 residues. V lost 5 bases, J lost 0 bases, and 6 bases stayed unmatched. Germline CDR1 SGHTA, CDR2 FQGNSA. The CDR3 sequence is CASSAWTGLNTEAFF. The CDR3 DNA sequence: TGTGCCAGCAGCGCTTGGACAGGCCTGAACACTGAAGCTTTCTTT.

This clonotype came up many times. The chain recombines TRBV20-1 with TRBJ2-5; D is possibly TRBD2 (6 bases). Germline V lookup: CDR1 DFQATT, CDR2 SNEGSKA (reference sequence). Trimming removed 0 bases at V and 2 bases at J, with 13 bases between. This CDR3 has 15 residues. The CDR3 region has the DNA TGCAGTGCTAGAGATGTGGGGGGAAGGCAAGAGACCCAGTACTTC. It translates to CSARDVGGRQETQYF.

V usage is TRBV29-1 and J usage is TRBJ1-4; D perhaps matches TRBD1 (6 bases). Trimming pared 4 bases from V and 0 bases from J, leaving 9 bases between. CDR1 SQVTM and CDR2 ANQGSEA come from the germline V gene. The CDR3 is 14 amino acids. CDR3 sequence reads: CSVGEGATNEKLFF. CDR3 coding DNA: TGCAGCGTTGGGGAGGGGGCAACTAATGAAAAACTGTTTTTT.

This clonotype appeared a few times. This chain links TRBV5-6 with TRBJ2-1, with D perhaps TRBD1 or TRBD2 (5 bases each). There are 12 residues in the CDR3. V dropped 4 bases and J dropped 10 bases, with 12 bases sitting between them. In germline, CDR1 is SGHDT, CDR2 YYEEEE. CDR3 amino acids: CASSQTRDEQFF. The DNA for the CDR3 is TGTGCCAGCAGCCAGACTCGGGACGAGCAGTTCTTC. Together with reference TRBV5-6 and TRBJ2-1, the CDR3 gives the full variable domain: DAGVTQSPTHLIKTRGQQVTLRCSPKSGHDTVSWYQQALGQGPQFIFQYYEEEERQRGNFPDRFSGHQFPNYSSELNVNALLLGDSALYLCASSQTRDEQFFGPGTRLTVL.

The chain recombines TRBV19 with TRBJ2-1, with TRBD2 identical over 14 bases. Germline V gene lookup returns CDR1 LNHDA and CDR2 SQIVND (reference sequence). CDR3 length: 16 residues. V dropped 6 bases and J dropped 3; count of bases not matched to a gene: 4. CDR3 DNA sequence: TGTGCCAGTAGGGGACTAGCGGGAGCGGGCTACAATGAGCAGTTCTTC. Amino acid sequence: CASRGLAGAGYNEQFF. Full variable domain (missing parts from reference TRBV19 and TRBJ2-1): DGGITQSPKYLFRKEGQNVTLSCEQNLNHDAMYWYRQDPGQGLRLIYYSQIVNDFQKGDIAEGYSVSREKKESFPLTVTSAQKNPTAFYLCASRGLAGAGYNEQFFGPGTRLTVL.

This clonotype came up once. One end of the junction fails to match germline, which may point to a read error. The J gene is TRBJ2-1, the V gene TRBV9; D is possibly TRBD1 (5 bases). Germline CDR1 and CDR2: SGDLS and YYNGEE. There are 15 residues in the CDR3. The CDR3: CASSVVGVRDNEQFF. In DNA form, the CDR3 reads TGTGCCAGCAGTGTAGTAGGGGTCAGGGACAATGAGCAGTTCTTC.

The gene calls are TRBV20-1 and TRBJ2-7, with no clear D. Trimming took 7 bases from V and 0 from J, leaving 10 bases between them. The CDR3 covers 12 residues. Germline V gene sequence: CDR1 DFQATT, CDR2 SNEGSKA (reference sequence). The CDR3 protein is CSVQILSYEQYF. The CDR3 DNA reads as TGCAGTGTTCAAATACTCTCCTACGAGCAGTACTTC.

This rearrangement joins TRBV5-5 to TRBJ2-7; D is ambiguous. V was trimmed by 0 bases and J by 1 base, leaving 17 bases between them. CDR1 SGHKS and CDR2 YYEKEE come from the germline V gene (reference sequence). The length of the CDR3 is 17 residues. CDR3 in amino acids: CASSLGPPPSYSYEQYF. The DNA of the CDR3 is TGTGCCAGCAGCTTGGGCCCTCCTCCCAGCTATTCCTACGAGCAGTACTTC.

Here the CDR3 reads CSARQPYNEQFF. As DNA, the CDR3 is TGCAGTGCTAGACAGCCCTACAATGAGCAGTTCTTC. The rearrangement joins TRBV20-1 to TRBJ2-1; no clear D gene. CDR3 length: 12 residues. Germline values: CDR1 DFQATT, CDR2 SNEGSKA (reference sequence). Trimming shortened V by 2 bases and J by 2 bases, and 4 bases separated the two germline ends.

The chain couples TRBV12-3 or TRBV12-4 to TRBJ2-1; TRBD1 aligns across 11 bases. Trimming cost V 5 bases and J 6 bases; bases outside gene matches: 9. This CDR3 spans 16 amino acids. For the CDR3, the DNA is TGTGCCAGCAGTACGAGCCGGGACAGGGGGATCAATGAGCAGTTCTTC. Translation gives CASSTSRDRGINEQFF.

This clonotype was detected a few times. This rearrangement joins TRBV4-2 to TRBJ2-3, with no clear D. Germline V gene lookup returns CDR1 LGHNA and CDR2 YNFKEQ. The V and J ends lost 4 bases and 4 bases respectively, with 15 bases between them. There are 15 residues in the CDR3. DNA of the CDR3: TGTGCCAGCAGCCCCTCTGAGAGAGAGGCAGATACGCAGTATTTT. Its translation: CASSPSEREADTQYF.

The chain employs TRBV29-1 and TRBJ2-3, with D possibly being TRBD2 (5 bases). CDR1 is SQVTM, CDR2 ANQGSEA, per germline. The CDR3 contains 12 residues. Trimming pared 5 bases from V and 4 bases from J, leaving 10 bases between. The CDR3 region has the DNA TGCAGCGTTTACCTAGCAGCAGATACGCAGTATTTT. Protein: CSVYLAADTQYF.